This TCR beta chain was recorded in a study of blood T cell repertoires in COVID-19. At the level of the study: Donors in the United States, Italy and Spain gave samples during acute or convalescent COVID-19. In each case, the material was cDNA or gDNA derived from T cells, B-cell-depleted T cells, or PBMCs.

In its sample, this clone was seen once. Only in-frame clones appear in the TCRdb table, and some are missing; sequencing was by immunoSEQ multiplex PCR. The sample yields 200,000 to 250,000 clones, 75% to 85% seen once. This TCR derives from a man aged 50-59 years with active or convalescent COVID-19. Sequenced input: peripheral blood.

The CDR3 DNA reads TGTGCCAGCAGCCAAGATCCCACACCAGTCACCTCTAATGAAAAACTGTTTTTT. Amino acid sequence: CASSQDPTPVTSNEKLFF. The rearrangement joins TRBV4-2 to TRBJ1-4; D is unresolved. V lost 0 bases and J lost 3, with 17 bases in between. The CDR3 sequence is 18 residues long. Per germline, CDR1 LGHNA and CDR2 YNFKEQ.